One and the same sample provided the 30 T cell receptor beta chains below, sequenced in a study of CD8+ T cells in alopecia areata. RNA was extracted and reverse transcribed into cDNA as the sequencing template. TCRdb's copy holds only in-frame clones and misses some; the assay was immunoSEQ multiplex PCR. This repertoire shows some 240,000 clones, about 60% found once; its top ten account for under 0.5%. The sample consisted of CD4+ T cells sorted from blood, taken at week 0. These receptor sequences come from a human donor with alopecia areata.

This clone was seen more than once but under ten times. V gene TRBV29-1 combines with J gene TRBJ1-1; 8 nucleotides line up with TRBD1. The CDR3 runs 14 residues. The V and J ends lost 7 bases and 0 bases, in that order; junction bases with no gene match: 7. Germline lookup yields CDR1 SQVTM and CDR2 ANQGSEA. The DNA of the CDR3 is TGCAGCGCGGGACAGGCCCTCATGAACACTGAAGCTTTCTTT. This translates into CSAGQALMNTEAFF.

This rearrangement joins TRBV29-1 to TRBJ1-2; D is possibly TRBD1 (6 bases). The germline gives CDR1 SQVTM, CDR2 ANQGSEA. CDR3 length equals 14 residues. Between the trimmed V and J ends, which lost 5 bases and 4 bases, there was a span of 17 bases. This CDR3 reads CSVLGGSGLYGYTF. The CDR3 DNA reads TGCAGCGTTCTTGGGGGCTCCGGGCTCTATGGCTACACCTTC. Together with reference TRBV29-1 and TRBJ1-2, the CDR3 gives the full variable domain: SAVISQKPSRDICQRGTSLTIQCQVDSQVTMMFWYRQQPGQSLTLIATANQGSEATYESGFVIDKFPISRPNLTFSTLTVSNMSPEDSSIYLCSVLGGSGLYGYTFGSGTRLTVV.

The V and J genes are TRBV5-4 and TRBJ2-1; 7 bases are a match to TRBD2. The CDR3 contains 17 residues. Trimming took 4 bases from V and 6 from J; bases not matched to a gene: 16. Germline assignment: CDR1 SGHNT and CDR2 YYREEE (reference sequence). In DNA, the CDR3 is TGTGCCAGCAGCCCCTACCCTAGCGGATATAGGGGCAATGAGCAGTTCTTC. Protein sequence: CASSPYPSGYRGNEQFF.

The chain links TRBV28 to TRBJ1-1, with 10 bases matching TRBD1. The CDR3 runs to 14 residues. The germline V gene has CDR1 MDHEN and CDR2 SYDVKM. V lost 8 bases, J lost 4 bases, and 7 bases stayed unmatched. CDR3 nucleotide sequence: TGTGCCAGCTGCCGGGACAGGGGACGCACTGAAGCTTTCTTT. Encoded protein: CASCRDRGRTEAFF. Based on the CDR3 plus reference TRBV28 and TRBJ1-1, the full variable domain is DVKVTQSSRYLVKRTGEKVFLECVQDMDHENMFWYRQDPGLGLRLIYFSYDVKMKEKGDIPEGYSVSREKKERFSLILESASTNQTSMYLCASCRDRGRTEAFFGQGTRLTVV.

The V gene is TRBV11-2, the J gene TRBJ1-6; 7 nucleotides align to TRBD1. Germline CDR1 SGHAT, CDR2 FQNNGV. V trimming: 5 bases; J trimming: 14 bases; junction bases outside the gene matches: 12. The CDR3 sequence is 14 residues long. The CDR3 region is CASSTPGQNITLHF. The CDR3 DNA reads TGTGCCAGCAGCACACCGGGACAGAACATCACCCTCCACTTT. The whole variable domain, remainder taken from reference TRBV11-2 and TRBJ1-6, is EAGVAQSPRYKIIEKRQSVAFWCNPISGHATLYWYQQILGQGPKLLIQFQNNGVVDDSQLPKDRFSAERLKGVDSTLKIQPAKLEDSAVYLCASSTPGQNITLHFGNGTRLTVT.

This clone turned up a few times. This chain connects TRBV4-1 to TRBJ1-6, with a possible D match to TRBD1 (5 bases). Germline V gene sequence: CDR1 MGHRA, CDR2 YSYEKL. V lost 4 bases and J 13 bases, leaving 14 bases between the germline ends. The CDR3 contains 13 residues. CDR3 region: CASSPRVLGPLHF. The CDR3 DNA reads TGCGCCAGCAGCCCCAGGGTTTTAGGGCCCCTCCACTTT.

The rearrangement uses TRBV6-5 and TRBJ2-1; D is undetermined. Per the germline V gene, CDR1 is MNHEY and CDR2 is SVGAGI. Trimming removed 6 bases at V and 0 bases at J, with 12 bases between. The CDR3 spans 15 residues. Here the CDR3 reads CASRLDESSYNEQFF. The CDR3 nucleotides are TGTGCCAGCAGATTAGACGAGAGCTCCTACAATGAGCAGTTCTTC.

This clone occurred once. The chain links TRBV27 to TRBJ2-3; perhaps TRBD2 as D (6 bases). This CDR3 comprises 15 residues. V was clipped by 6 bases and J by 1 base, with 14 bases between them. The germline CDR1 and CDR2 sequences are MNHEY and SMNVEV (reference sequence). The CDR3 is CASRRGRQGTDTQYF. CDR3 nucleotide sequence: TGTGCCAGCAGGCGAGGGAGGCAGGGCACAGATACGCAGTATTTT.

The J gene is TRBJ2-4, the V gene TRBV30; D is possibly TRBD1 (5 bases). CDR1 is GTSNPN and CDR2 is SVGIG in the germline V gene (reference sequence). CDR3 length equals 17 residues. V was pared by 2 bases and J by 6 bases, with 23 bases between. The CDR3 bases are TGTGCCTGGAGTCCGCCCTCGTTTTCTAGGGGTCGAAACATTCAGTACTTC. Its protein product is CAWSPPSFSRGRNIQYF.

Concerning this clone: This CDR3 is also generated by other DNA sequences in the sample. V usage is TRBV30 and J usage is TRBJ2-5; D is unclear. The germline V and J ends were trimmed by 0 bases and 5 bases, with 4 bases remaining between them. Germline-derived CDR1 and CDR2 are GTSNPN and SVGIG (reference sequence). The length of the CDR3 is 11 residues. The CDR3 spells CAWSVLETQYF. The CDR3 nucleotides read TGTGCCTGGAGTGTGTTGGAGACCCAGTACTTC.

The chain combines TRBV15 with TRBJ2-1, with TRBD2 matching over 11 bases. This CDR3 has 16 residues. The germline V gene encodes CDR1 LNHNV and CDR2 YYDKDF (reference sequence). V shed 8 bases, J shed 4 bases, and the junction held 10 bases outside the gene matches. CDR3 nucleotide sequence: TGTGCCACCTCTGCTAGCGGGGGGATAGATTACAATGAGCAGTTCTTC. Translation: CATSASGGIDYNEQFF.

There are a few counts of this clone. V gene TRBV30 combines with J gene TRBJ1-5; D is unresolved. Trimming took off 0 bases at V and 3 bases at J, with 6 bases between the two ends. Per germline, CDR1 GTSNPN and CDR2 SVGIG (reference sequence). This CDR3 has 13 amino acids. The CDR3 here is CAWSVGYNQPQHF. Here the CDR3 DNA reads TGTGCCTGGAGTGTAGGGTACAATCAGCCCCAGCATTTT.

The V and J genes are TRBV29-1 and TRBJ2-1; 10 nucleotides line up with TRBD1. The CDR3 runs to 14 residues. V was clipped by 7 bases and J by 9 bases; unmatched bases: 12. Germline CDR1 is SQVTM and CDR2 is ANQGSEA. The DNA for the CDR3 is TGCAGCGCCCCCCGGGGACAGGGGCTCGGTGAGCAGTTCTTC. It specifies CSAPRGQGLGEQFF.

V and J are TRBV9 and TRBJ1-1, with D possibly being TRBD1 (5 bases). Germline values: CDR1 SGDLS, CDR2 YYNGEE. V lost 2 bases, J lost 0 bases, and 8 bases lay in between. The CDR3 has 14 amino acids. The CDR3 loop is CASSVDSLNTEAFF. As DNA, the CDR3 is TGTGCCAGCAGCGTTGACAGTCTGAACACTGAAGCTTTCTTT. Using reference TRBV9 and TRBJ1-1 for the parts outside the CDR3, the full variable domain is DSGVTQTPKHLITATGQRVTLRCSPRSGDLSVYWYQQSLDQGLQFLIQYYNGEERAKGNILERFSAQQFPDLHSELNLSSLELGDSALYFCASSVDSLNTEAFFGQGTRLTVV.

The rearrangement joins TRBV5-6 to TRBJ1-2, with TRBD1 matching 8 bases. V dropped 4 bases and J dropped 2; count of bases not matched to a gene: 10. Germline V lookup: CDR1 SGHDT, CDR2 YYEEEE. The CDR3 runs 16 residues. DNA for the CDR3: TGTGCCAGCAGCCCCCAGCCAGGGGGCGCAAACTATGGCTACACCTTC. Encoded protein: CASSPQPGGANYGYTF. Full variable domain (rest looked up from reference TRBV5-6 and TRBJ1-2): DAGVTQSPTHLIKTRGQQVTLRCSPKSGHDTVSWYQQALGQGPQFIFQYYEEEERQRGNFPDRFSGHQFPNYSSELNVNALLLGDSALYLCASSPQPGGANYGYTFGSGTRLTVV.

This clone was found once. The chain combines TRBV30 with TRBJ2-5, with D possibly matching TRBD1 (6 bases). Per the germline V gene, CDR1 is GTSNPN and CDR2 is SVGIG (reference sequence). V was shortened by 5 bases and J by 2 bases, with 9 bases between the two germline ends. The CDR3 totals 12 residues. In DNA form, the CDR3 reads TGTGCCTGGCAGACAGGACAAGAGACCCAGTACTTC. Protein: CAWQTGQETQYF.

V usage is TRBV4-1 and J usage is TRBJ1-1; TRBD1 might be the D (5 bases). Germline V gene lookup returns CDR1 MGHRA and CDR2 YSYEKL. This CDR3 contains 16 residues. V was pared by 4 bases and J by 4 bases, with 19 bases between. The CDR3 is CASSRDGYGESTEAFF. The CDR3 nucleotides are TGCGCCAGCAGCCGGGACGGATACGGGGAAAGCACTGAAGCTTTCTTT.

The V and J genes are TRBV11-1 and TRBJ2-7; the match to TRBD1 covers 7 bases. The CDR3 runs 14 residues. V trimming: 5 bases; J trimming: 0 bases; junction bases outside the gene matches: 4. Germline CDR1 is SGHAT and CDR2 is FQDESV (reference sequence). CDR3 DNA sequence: TGTGCCAGCAGCCCCGGGACAGACTCCTACGAGCAGTACTTC. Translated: CASSPGTDSYEQYF.

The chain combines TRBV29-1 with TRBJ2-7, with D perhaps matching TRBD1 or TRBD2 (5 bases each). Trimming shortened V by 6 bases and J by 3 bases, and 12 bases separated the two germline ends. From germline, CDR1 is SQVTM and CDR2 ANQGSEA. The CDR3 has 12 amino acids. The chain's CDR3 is CSVRGEGYEQYF. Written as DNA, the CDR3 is TGCAGCGTCCGGGGCGAGGGCTACGAGCAGTACTTC.

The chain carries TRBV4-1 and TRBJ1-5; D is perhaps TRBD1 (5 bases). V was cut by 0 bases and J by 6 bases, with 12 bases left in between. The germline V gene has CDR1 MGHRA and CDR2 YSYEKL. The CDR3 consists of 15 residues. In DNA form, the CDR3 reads TGCGCCAGCAGCCAAGATGGTCCCGGGGCTCAGCCCCAGCATTTT. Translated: CASSQDGPGAQPQHF.

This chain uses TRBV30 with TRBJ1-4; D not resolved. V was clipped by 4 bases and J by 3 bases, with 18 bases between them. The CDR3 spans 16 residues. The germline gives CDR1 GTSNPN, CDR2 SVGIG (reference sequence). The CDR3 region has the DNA TGTGCCTGGACCGGAAAGAACAGATTCTCTAATGAAAAACTGTTTTTT. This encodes CAWTGKNRFSNEKLFF.

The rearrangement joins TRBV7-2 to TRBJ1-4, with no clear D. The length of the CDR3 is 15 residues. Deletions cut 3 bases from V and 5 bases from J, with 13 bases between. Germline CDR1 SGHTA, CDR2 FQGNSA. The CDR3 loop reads CASSFSAAQNEKLFF. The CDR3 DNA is TGTGCCAGCAGCTTCTCGGCAGCCCAAAATGAAAAACTGTTTTTT.

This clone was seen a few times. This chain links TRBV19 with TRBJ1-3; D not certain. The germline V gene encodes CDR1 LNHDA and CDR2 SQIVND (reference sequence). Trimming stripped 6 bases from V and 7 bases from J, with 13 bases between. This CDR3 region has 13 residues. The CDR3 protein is CASRWARRNTIYF. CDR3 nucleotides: TGTGCCAGTAGATGGGCTCGACGGAACACCATATATTTT. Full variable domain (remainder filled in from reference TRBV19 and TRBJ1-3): DGGITQSPKYLFRKEGQNVTLSCEQNLNHDAMYWYRQDPGQGLRLIYYSQIVNDFQKGDIAEGYSVSREKKESFPLTVTSAQKNPTAFYLCASRWARRNTIYFGEGSWLTVV.

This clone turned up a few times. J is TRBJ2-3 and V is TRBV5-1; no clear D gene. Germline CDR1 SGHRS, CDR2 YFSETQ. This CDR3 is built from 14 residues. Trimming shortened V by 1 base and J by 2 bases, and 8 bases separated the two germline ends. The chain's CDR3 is CASSLSEITDTQYF. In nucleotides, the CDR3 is TGCGCCAGCAGCTTGTCTGAGATCACAGATACGCAGTATTTT.

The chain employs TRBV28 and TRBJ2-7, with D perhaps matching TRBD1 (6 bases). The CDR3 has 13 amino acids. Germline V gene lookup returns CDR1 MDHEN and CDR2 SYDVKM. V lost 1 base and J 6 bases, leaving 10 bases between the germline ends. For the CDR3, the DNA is TGTGCCAGCAGTTTATCAGGGGAACGCGAGCAGTACTTC. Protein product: CASSLSGEREQYF.

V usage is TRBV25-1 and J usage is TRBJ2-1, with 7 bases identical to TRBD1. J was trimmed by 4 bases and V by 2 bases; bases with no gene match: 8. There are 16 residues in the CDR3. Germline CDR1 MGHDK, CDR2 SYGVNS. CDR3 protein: CASSERAGGWYNEQFF. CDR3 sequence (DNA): TGTGCCAGCAGTGAAAGGGCAGGGGGATGGTACAATGAGCAGTTCTTC. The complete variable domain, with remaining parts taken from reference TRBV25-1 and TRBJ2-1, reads EADIYQTPRYLVIGTGKKITLECSQTMGHDKMYWYQQDPGMELHLIHYSYGVNSTEKGDLSSESTVSRIRTEHFPLTLESARPSHTSQYLCASSERAGGWYNEQFFGPGTRLTVL.

CDR3 nucleotides: TGTGCCAGCAATGTGAGACAGGCGACCACCGGGGAGCTGTTTTTT. Translating it yields CASNVRQATTGELFF. V gene TRBV6-1 combines with J gene TRBJ2-2, with a weak D call TRBD1 (6 bases). This CDR3 comprises 15 residues. V was cut by 7 bases and J by 4 bases, with 16 bases left in between. Germline assignment: CDR1 MNHNS and CDR2 SASEGT.

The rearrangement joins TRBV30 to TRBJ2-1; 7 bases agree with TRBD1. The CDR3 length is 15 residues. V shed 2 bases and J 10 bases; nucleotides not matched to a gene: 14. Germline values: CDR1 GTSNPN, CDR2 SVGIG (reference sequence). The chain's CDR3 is CAWSIPSGTVKEQFF. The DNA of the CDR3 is TGTGCCTGGAGTATACCCTCCGGGACAGTAAAGGAGCAGTTCTTC. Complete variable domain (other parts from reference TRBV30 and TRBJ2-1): SQTIHQWPATLVQPVGSPLSLECTVEGTSNPNLYWYRQAAGRGLQLLFYSVGIGQISSEVPQNLSASRPQDRQFILSSKKLLLSDSGFYLCAWSIPSGTVKEQFFGPGTRLTVL.

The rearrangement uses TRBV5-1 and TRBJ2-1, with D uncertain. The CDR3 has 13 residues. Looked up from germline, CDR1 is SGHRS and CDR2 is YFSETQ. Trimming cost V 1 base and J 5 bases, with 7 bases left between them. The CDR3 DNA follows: TGCGCCAGCAGCTTGACAAGTGACAATGAGCAGTTCTTC. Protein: CASSLTSDNEQFF.

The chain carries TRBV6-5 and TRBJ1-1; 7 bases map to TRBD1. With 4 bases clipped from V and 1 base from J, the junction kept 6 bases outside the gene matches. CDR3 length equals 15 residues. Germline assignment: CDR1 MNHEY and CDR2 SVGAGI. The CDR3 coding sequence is TGTGCCAGCAGTTCCCGGGGACAGAGGAACACTGAAGCTTTCTTT. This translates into CASSSRGQRNTEAFF.